The 12 T cell receptor beta chains presented below share a single source sample, sequenced in a study of cytomegalovirus exposure and HLA in healthy donors. PCR primers comprised 60 Vbeta and 13 Jbeta primers. Method: immunoSEQ multiplex PCR; TCRdb's copy keeps in-frame clones and lacks some. The sample holds fewer than 200,000 clones, approximately 86% seen once. The sequencing sample was made of PBMCs. All receptors derive from a male donor in good health and CMV-seronegative.

This clone was found a few times. The CDR3 sequence: CAWRGGFPNQPQHF. The CDR3 bases are TGTGCCTGGAGGGGGGGGTTCCCCAATCAGCCCCAGCATTTT. J is TRBJ1-5 and V is TRBV30; the D gene is possibly TRBD1 (5 bases). The CDR3 loop spans 14 amino acids. Deletions cut 3 bases from V and 3 bases from J, with 12 bases between. CDR1 GTSNPN and CDR2 SVGIG come from the germline V gene (reference sequence).

The genes are TRBV7-9 and TRBJ1-4, with D tentatively TRBD1 (5 bases). Germline V lookup: CDR1 SEHNR, CDR2 FQNEAQ (reference sequence). V lost 1 base and J 14 bases, leaving 8 bases between the germline ends. The CDR3 sequence is 11 residues long. As DNA, the CDR3 is TGTGCCAGCAGCTTAGGGACACAGCTGTTTTTT. It is translated as CASSLGTQLFF.

The rearrangement links TRBV28 to TRBJ2-7; D is possibly TRBD2 (6 bases). This CDR3 has 13 residues. The germline V and J ends were trimmed by 6 bases and 7 bases, with 16 bases remaining between them. Germline lookup yields CDR1 MDHEN and CDR2 SYDVKM. The CDR3 DNA is TGTGCCAGCAGCTCCCATGGGGAGGTGGAGCAGTACTTC. Its protein product is CASSSHGEVEQYF.

There are a few counts of this clone. The rearrangement links TRBV5-6 to TRBJ1-5, with TRBD1 identical over 8 bases. V gave up 4 bases and J gave up 7 bases; unmatched junction bases: 10. The germline CDR1 and CDR2 sequences are SGHDT and YYEEEE. The CDR3 totals 15 residues. The DNA for the CDR3 is TGTGCCAGCAGCGTTTCGGACAGGGTGGGACAGCCCCAGCATTTT. Translated, it gives CASSVSDRVGQPQHF.

This clone was seen only once. The chain combines TRBV6-1 with TRBJ2-1; 11 nucleotides match TRBD2. Trimming took 7 bases from V and 8 from J; bases not matched to a gene: 7. This CDR3 has 14 amino acids. Germline loops: CDR1 MNHNS, CDR2 SASEGT. This CDR3 reads CASMMGLAAHEQFF. As DNA, the CDR3 is TGTGCCAGCATGATGGGACTAGCGGCCCATGAGCAGTTCTTC.

J is TRBJ1-2 and V is TRBV6-4; 8 bases map to TRBD1. Unmatched junction bases numbered 7, after V lost 4 bases and J lost 3 bases. This CDR3 has 15 residues. The V gene's germline CDR1 is MRHNA and CDR2 SNTAGT. The CDR3 DNA reads as TGTGCCAGCAGTGCGGAGCAGGGGGCTGACTATGGCTACACCTTC. This sequence encodes CASSAEQGADYGYTF.

This chain uses TRBV5-5 with TRBJ1-1; D is unresolved. Germline assignment: CDR1 SGHKS and CDR2 YYEKEE (reference sequence). Between the trimmed V and J ends, which lost 3 bases and 1 base, there was a span of 7 bases. This CDR3 is 13 amino acids long. The CDR3 spells CASSSLWNTEAFF. CDR3 bases: TGTGCCAGCAGCTCCCTTTGGAACACTGAAGCTTTCTTT. The variable domain in full, completed from reference TRBV5-5 and TRBJ1-1, reads DAGVTQSPTHLIKTRGQQVTLRCSPISGHKSVSWYQQVLGQGPQFIFQYYEKEERGRGNFPDRFSARQFPNYSSELNVNALLLGDSALYLCASSSLWNTEAFFGQGTRLTVV.

V is TRBV11-1 and J is TRBJ2-7; 7 bases are shared with TRBD1. Germline lookup yields CDR1 SGHAT and CDR2 FQDESV (reference sequence). The CDR3 is 14 amino acids. The V and J ends lost 5 bases and 5 bases, in that order; junction bases with no gene match: 9. The CDR3 DNA reads TGTGCCAGCAGCCCGACAGGGAATAGGCACGAGCAGTACTTC. Translation: CASSPTGNRHEQYF.

The chain joins TRBV10-3 to TRBJ2-3, with D uncertain. Trimming removed 11 bases at V and 4 bases at J, with 13 bases between. There are 12 residues in the CDR3. Germline V CDR1 and CDR2: ENHRY, SYGVKD. CDR3 coding DNA: TGTGCCGCCTCCCTCGGGTCAGATACGCAGTATTTT. Its translation is CAASLGSDTQYF.

The chain recombines TRBV7-3 with TRBJ2-1; 7 positions match TRBD1. CDR1 is SGHTA and CDR2 is FQGTGA in the germline V gene. Unmatched junction bases numbered 11, after V lost 5 bases and J lost 13 bases. The CDR3 consists of 13 residues. CDR3 coding DNA: TGTGCCAGCAGCCCGAAACTGACAGGGAGCCAGTTCTTC. Its protein product is CASSPKLTGSQFF.

The chain carries TRBV27 and TRBJ1-2, with TRBD1 matching 10 bases. The CDR3 loop spans 13 amino acids. Germline trimming cut 3 bases from V and 7 bases from J; bases unmatched to any gene: 2. Germline loops: CDR1 MNHEY, CDR2 SMNVEV (reference sequence). CDR3 bases: TGTGCCAGCAGTTTCGACAGGGGGCTTGGCTACACCTTC. It encodes CASSFDRGLGYTF.

The chain uses TRBV5-1 and TRBJ1-2, with a tentative D call TRBD1 (5 bases). Deletions cut 2 bases from V and 2 bases from J, with 7 bases between. Germline CDR1 reads SGHRS; CDR2 reads YFSETQ. The CDR3 loop spans 13 amino acids. CDR3 in DNA: TGCGCCAGCAGCTTAGACAGCAACTATGGCTACACCTTC. Its translation is CASSLDSNYGYTF.